These 9 T cell receptor beta chains originate from one sample sequenced in a study of Tregs in tolerant kidney transplant recipients. The assay was immunoSEQ multiplex PCR, and TCRdb's table has in-frame clones only and misses some. The sample shows 240,000 or so clones, about four fifths of them seen only once. Specimen: CD4+ T cells from blood. These receptors originate from a human donor in good health.

This clone appeared a single time. This rearrangement joins TRBV19 to TRBJ2-3, with 11 bases lining up with TRBD2. Germline V CDR1 and CDR2: LNHDA, SQIVND (reference sequence). CDR3 size: 15 residues. With V trimmed by 3 bases and J by 6 bases, 5 bases remained unmatched. CDR3 region: CASSILAGGLDTQYF. In DNA, the CDR3 is TGTGCCAGTAGTATCCTAGCGGGGGGATTGGATACGCAGTATTTT.

The chain couples TRBV9 to TRBJ1-6; TRBD1 matches 7 bases. The V gene end was trimmed by 4 bases and the J gene end by 1 base; junction bases not matched to a gene: 8. Germline V gene data show CDR1 as SGDLS and CDR2 as YYNGEE. This CDR3 region has 17 residues. CDR3 amino acids: CASSTTGARSYNSPLHF. CDR3 DNA sequence: TGTGCCAGCAGCACCACAGGGGCCAGGTCCTATAATTCACCCCTCCACTTT.

This clone was seen a single time. CDR3 DNA: TGTGCCAGCAGCCCCCCAGTCGTCTGGACAGCCGGGAGCTACGAGCAGTACTTC. This gives the protein CASSPPVVWTAGSYEQYF. J is TRBJ2-7 and V is TRBV11-2, with D tentatively TRBD1 or TRBD2 (6 bases each). Trimming cost V 5 bases and J 3 bases, with 26 bases left between them. Germline V gene data show CDR1 as SGHAT and CDR2 as FQNNGV. The CDR3 loop spans 18 amino acids.

This rearrangement joins TRBV11-2 to TRBJ1-1; no firm D call. The CDR3 runs 12 residues. Germline V lookup: CDR1 SGHAT, CDR2 FQNNGV. Trimming stripped 4 bases from V and 2 bases from J, with 5 bases between. The CDR3 loop is CASSYPNTEAFF. In nucleotides, the CDR3 is TGTGCCAGCAGCTATCCCAACACTGAAGCTTTCTTT.

As DNA, the CDR3 is TGTGCCAGCAGTGAATACCCGGGCAGAGGCACCATATATTTT. Its protein product is CASSEYPGRGTIYF. The chain joins TRBV6-1 to TRBJ1-3; D remains ambiguous. With 2 bases removed from V and 9 bases from J, the gap between germline ends came to 14 bases. Germline V gene lookup returns CDR1 MNHNS and CDR2 SASEGT. There are 14 residues in the CDR3.

V usage is TRBV6-5 and J usage is TRBJ2-2; the D is unclear. The CDR3 runs 11 residues. Germline CDR1 reads MNHEY; CDR2 reads SVGAGI. Trimming took off 7 bases at V and 5 bases at J, with 5 bases between the two ends. The CDR3 nucleotides read TGTGCCAGCAAGAGTACCGGGGAGCTGTTTTTT. Amino acid sequence: CASKSTGELFF.

The chain has TRBV19 and TRBJ1-5; 9 positions match TRBD1. J lost 6 bases, V lost 5 bases, and 11 bases had no gene match. The CDR3 has 16 residues. Germline V gene sequence: CDR1 LNHDA, CDR2 SQIVND (reference sequence). CDR3 nucleotides: TGTGCCAGTAGTCCGGACAGGGGAGGAGGTAGTCAGCCCCAGCATTTT. Its translation: CASSPDRGGGSQPQHF.

The gene calls are TRBV15 and TRBJ2-7; D is perhaps TRBD2 (7 bases). The V gene lost 6 bases and the J gene lost 3 bases, with 15 bases spanning the gap. Per germline, CDR1 LNHNV and CDR2 YYDKDF (reference sequence). The CDR3 consists of 14 residues. CDR3 in amino acids: CATSLGGAGYEQYF. The CDR3, as DNA: TGTGCCACCAGTCTAGGGGGGGCGGGCTACGAGCAGTACTTC.

This sequence joins TRBV5-1 and TRBJ1-1, with D perhaps matching TRBD1 (6 bases). Germline V gene data show CDR1 as SGHRS and CDR2 as YFSETQ. This CDR3 has 14 residues. V was trimmed by 7 bases and J by 1 base, leaving 14 bases between them. This chain's CDR3 is CASGLTGRNTEAFF. The CDR3 bases are TGCGCCAGCGGCCTTACAGGGAGGAACACTGAAGCTTTCTTT.